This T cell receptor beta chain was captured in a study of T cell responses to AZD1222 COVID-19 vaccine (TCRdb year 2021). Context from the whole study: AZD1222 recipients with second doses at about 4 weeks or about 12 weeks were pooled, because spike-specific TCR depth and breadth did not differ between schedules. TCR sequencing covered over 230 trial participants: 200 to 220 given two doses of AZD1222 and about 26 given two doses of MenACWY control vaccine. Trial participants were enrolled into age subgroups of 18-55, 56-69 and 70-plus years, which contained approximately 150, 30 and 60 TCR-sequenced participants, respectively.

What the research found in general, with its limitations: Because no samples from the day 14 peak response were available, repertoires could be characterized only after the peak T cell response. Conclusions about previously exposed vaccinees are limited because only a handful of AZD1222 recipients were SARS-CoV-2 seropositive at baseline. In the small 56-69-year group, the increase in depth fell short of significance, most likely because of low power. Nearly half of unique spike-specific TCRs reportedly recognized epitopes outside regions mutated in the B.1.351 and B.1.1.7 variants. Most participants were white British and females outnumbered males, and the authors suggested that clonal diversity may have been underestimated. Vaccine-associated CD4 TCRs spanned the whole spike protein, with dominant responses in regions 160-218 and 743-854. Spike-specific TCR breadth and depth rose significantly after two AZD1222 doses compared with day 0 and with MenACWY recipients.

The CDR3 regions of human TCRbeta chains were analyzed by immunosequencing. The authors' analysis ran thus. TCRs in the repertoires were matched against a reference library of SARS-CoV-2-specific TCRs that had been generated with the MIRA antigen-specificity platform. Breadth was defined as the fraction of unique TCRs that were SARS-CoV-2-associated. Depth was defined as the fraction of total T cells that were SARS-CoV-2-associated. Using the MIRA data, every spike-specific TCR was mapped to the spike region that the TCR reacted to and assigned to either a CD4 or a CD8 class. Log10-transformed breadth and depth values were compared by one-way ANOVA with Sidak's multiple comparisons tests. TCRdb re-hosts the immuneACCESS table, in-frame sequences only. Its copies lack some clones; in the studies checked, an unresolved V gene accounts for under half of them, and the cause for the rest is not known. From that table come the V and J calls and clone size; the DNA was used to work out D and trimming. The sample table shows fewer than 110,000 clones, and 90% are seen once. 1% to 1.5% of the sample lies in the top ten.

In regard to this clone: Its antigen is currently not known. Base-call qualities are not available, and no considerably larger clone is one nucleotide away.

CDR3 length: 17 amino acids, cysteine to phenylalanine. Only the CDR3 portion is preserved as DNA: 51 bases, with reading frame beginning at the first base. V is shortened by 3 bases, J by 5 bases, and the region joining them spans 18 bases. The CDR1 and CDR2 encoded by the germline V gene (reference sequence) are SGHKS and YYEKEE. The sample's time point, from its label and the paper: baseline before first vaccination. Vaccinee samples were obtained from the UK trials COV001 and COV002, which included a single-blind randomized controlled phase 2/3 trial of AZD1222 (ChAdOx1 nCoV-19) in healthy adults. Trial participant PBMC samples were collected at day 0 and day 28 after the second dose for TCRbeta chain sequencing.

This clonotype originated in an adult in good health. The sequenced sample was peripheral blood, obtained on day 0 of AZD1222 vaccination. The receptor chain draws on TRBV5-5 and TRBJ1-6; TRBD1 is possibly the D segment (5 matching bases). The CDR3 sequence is CASSWSGLPGNNSPLHF. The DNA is TGTGCCAGCAGCTGGTCGGGACTGCCGGGAAATAATTCACCCCTCCACTTT.